This T cell receptor beta chain was sequenced during a study of OX40 agonist ivuxolimab in advanced cancers. Background on the whole study: The costimulatory receptor OX40 (CD134) was targeted by ivuxolimab, a fully human IgG2 agonistic monoclonal antibody. Intravenous ivuxolimab was administered to patients every 2 weeks at six dose levels: 0.01, 0.1, 0.3, 1.5, 3 and 10 mg/kg. Patients were allowed to have had prior anti-PD-1, anti-PD-L1 or anti-CTLA-4 therapy, and around two fifths of the dose-escalation patients had been treated with checkpoint inhibitors. Among the approximately 50 dose-escalation patients, approximately 20 had hepatocellular carcinoma, around 15 melanoma, 9 renal cell carcinoma and 9 head and neck cancer. A male proportion of around 81% and a mean age of approximately 55 years, ranging from roughly 20 to 80, were recorded for the dose-escalation cohort. Partial responses occurred in three dose-escalation patients: two with cutaneous melanoma and one with hepatocellular carcinoma. The paper describes the monotherapy dose-escalation part (N = 52 patients) of the phase I trial of ivuxolimab. Peripheral TCRbeta sequencing was intended to test whether TCR sequence diversity was altered and clonal T-cell expansion was caused by ivuxolimab.

Patients with a history of autoimmune disease or receiving systemic immunosuppression were excluded from the trial. Peripheral blood for TCR sequencing was collected from all dose cohorts at baseline, on cycle 4 day 1, and on cycle 7 day 1. The samples were drawn from a first-in-human, open-label, multicenter phase I dose-escalation trial of ivuxolimab. The trial enrolled adults with locally advanced or metastatic head and neck squamous cell, hepatocellular, melanoma or renal cell carcinoma. CD4+ and CD8+ T cells were sorted separately from peripheral blood before TCR sequencing. Inclusive of the bounding cysteine and phenylalanine, the CDR3 is 14 residues long. Only CDR3 DNA remains: 42 bases, in frame from the first base. Based on the germline V gene, the CDR1 and CDR2 sequences are SGHVS and FNYEAQ. V lost 1 base and J lost 4 bases; the stretch between them is 8 bases long. The research as a whole found: Antigen specificity was not determined for the clonally expanded peripheral T cells. Low levels of normalized T-cell clonal expansion were also seen in some patients who did not respond. In partial responders in the 0.1-3.0 mg/kg groups, normalized peripheral clonal expansion was found to be among the lowest, especially among CD8+ T cells. Clonal expansion of both CD4+ and CD8+ blood T cells was observed from baseline to week 6 at doses 0.1 to 3.0 mg/kg. After ivuxolimab, CD8+ T cells had more expanded clones than CD4+ T cells on average.

A note on this clone: Its antigen remains undetermined. It has no much larger one-base neighbor in the sample; base qualities were not kept.

Genomic DNA was isolated from the sorted cells so that the TCRbeta CDR3 region could be sequenced. The immunoSEQ Assay was used for sequencing of TCRbeta CDR3 regions. Held by TCRdb, this immuneACCESS table contains in-frame sequences only and omits some clones. Under half of the omission traces to an unresolved V gene where checked; the cause of the rest is unknown. This sample gives 70,000 or so clones in total; about 91% of them show up just once. The ten most abundant clones make up around 2.3% of the sample. The chain was built from TRBV7-6 and TRBJ2-1, with no confident D gene call. Sequenced material: CD4+ or CD8+ T cells sorted from blood, taken in a trial of the OX40 agonist ivuxolimab. The sequence derives from an adult with an advanced solid tumor such as melanoma, head and neck, liver or kidney cancer. The DNA sequence follows: TGTGCCAGCAGCTTAGGATCGGGTTACAATGAGCAGTTCTTC. This gives the protein CASSLGSGYNEQFF. Joined to the reference TRBV7-6 and TRBJ2-1 proteins, this CDR3 gives the full variable domain: GAGVSQSPRYKVTKRGQDVALRCDPISGHVSLYWYRQALGQGPEFLTYFNYEAQQDKSGLPNDRFSAERPEGSISTLTIQRTEQRDSAMYRCASSLGSGYNEQFFGPGTRLTVL.